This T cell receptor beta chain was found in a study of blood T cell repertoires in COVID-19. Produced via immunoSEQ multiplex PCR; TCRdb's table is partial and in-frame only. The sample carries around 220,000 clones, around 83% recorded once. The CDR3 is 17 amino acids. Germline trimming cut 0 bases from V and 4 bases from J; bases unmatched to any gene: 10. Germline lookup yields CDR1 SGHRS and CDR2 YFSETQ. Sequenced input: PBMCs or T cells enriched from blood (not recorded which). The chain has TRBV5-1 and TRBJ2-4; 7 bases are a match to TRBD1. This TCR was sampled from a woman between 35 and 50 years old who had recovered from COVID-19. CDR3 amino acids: CASSLEIIGTVKNIQYF. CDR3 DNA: TGCGCCAGCAGCTTGGAGATCATTGGGACAGTGAAAAACATTCAGTACTTC.